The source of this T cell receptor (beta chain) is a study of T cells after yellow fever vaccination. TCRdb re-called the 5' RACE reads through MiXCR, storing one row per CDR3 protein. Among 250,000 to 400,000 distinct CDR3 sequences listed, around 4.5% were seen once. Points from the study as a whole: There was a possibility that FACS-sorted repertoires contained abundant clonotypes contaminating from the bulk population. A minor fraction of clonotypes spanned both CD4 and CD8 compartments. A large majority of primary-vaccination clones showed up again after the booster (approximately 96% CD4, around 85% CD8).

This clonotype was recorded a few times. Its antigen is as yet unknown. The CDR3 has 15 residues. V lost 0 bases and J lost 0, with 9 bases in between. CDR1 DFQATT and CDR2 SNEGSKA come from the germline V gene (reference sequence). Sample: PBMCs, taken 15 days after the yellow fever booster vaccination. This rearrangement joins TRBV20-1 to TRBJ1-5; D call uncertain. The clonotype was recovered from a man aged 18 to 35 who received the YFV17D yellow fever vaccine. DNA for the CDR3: TGCAGTGCTAGAGATATGGGTAATAGCAATCAGCCCCAGCATTTT. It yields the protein CSARDMGNSNQPQHF.